The rows below give T cell receptor beta chains drawn from one sample of a study. TCRdb redid the calling of the 5' RACE reads with MiXCR, one entry per CDR3 protein. The sample contains around 44,000 distinct CDR3 sequences, roughly a fifth of which appear only once. Sequenced input: Tregs sorted from blood. All receptors derive from a female donor with breast cancer. Both conserved end residues are part of each CDR3. Each record gives: CDR3 protein, CDR3 DNA, V gene, D gene, J gene, clone size. The D gene is left open where the match is weak. Clone size appears in some rows only: once, few, many, or a class for an expanded clone.

CASDVMGPRKVRYEQYF | TGTGCCAGCGACGTCATGGGACCCCGGAAGGTCCGCTACGAGCAGTACTTC | TRBV2 | - | TRBJ2-7 | few
CASSQEGGAETQYF | TGCGCCAGCAGCCAAGAGGGGGGCGCAGAGACCCAGTACTTC | TRBV4-1 | - | TRBJ2-5 | few
CSARLNRVSLVNTEAFF | TGCAGTGCTAGACTTAACAGGGTCTCTTTAGTGAACACTGAAGCTTTCTTT | TRBV20-1 | - | TRBJ1-1 | many
CASSQDLGTGSAEELFF | TGTGCCAGCAGCCAAGATTTGGGGACGGGAAGTGCCGAGGAGCTGTTTTTT | TRBV4-2 | - | TRBJ2-2 | -
CASSADSGETQYF | TGTGCCAGCAGCGCGGACAGCGGGGAGACCCAGTACTTC | TRBV5-4 | - | TRBJ2-5 | many
CSVVDRVNTEALF | TGCAGCGTTGTTGACAGGGTGAACACTGAAGCTCTCTTT | TRBV29-1 | TRBD1 | TRBJ1-1 | -
CAGSVGLPNSYEQYF | TGTGCCGGCAGCGTGGGACTTCCGAACTCCTACGAGCAGTACTTC | TRBV9 | - | TRBJ2-7 | once
CASSSSRGRDTGELFF | TGTGCCAGCAGCTCCTCGAGGGGAAGAGATACCGGGGAGCTGTTTTTT | TRBV7-9 | - | TRBJ2-2 | many
CASSQDRSHEQYF | TGCGCCAGCAGCCAAGATAGGTCCCACGAGCAGTACTTC | TRBV4-1 | - | TRBJ2-7 | -
CASSRTPSRSSSYEQYF | TGTGCCAGCAGCCGTACCCCCTCGCGGTCGAGCTCCTACGAGCAGTACTTC | TRBV5-5 | - | TRBJ2-7 | few
CASSLEVAAGRTQYF | TGTGCCAGCAGCTTAGAAGTCGCGGCAGGGAGGACCCAGTACTTC | TRBV7-2 | - | TRBJ2-5 | -
CASRQGSYNEQFF | TGCGCCAGCCGACAGGGATCCTACAATGAGCAGTTCTTC | TRBV5-1 | TRBD1 | TRBJ2-1 | many
CASSWSWDTQYF | TGTGCCAGCAGCTGGAGCTGGGATACGCAGTATTTT | TRBV7-9 | - | TRBJ2-3 | once
CASSRRASGRAEQYF | TGTGCCAGCAGTCGCAGGGCTAGCGGGAGAGCCGAGCAGTACTTC | TRBV6-2/TRBV6-3 | TRBD2 | TRBJ2-7 | -
CASSLTSGGPGGQFF | TGTGCCAGCAGCCTAACTAGCGGGGGCCCGGGAGGGCAGTTCTTC | TRBV9 | TRBD2 | TRBJ2-1 | many
CSARDPGQSAGYTF | TGCAGTGCTAGAGACCCGGGACAGTCCGCTGGGTACACCTTC | TRBV20-1 | TRBD1 | TRBJ1-2 | -
CASGPGPTQQETQYF | TGTGCCAGCGGCCCGGGACCGACCCAGCAAGAGACCCAGTACTTC | TRBV6-5 | - | TRBJ2-5 | many
CASSLGLITATGIYEQYF | TGTGCCAGCAGCTTGGGACTGATAACGGCCACGGGGATCTACGAGCAGTACTTC | TRBV5-6 | - | TRBJ2-7 | few
CASSLSETGALPGEQYF | TGTGCCAGCAGTTTATCTGAGACAGGGGCCCTTCCTGGAGAGCAGTACTTC | TRBV27 | TRBD1 | TRBJ2-7 | many
CASSLMYYEQYF | TGTGCCAGCAGTTTAATGTACTACGAGCAGTACTTC | TRBV27 | - | TRBJ2-7 | few
CASSQRTRSSGNTIYF | TGTGCCAGCAGCCAACGGACACGGAGCTCTGGAAACACCATATATTTT | TRBV3-1 | - | TRBJ1-3 | few
CSAKGGSGLGGETQYF | TGCAGTGCTAAAGGGGGTAGCGGGCTTGGGGGAGAGACCCAGTACTTC | TRBV20-1 | - | TRBJ2-5 | many
CASRDRQVYYHGYTF | TGTGCCAGCAGGGATCGACAGGTCTACTATCATGGCTACACCTTC | TRBV6-1 | - | TRBJ1-2 | medium-sized
CASSFGLELGSYNEQFF | TGTGCCAGCAGTTTTGGTTTAGAACTAGGCTCCTACAATGAGCAGTTCTTC | TRBV27 | - | TRBJ2-1 | -
CASSLIVVAGGYGQFF | TGTGCCAGCAGTTTGATAGTGGTAGCGGGGGGATATGGGCAGTTCTTC | TRBV27 | TRBD2 | TRBJ2-1 | few
CASSLDPRRQSGRTETQYF | TGTGCCAGCAGTTTAGACCCCCGGAGGCAGAGCGGGAGGACGGAGACCCAGTACTTC | TRBV28 | TRBD2 | TRBJ2-5 | -
CASRRGTGRGNEQFF | TGTGCCAGCAGGCGAGGGACAGGGAGAGGAAATGAGCAGTTCTTC | TRBV28 | TRBD1 | TRBJ2-1 | many
CASSPGLGTGYGYTF | TGTGCCAGCAGCCCCGGTCTCGGGACAGGGTATGGCTACACCTTC | TRBV6-5 | TRBD1 | TRBJ1-2 | -
CASSLSKGSSYEQYF | TGTGCCAGCAGTTTATCGAAAGGGAGCTCCTACGAGCAGTACTTC | TRBV27 | - | TRBJ2-7 | few
CSAPMDRNYGYTF | TGCAGTGCTCCCATGGACAGGAACTATGGCTACACCTTC | TRBV20-1 | TRBD1 | TRBJ1-2 | -
CASPTREGDKEQFF | TGTGCCAGCCCGACGCGGGAAGGAGACAAGGAGCAGTTCTTC | TRBV27 | - | TRBJ2-1 | -
CATSDFRRGAGETQYF | TGTGCCACCAGTGATTTCCGCAGAGGGGCCGGCGAGACCCAGTACTTC | TRBV24-1 | - | TRBJ2-5 | -
CASSQDRGFNQPQHF | TGCGCCAGCAGCCAAGACAGGGGATTCAATCAGCCCCAGCATTTT | TRBV4-1 | - | TRBJ1-5 | few
CASSHRGREFGDEKLFF | TGTGCCAGCAGTCATCGTGGCAGGGAGTTTGGTGATGAAAAACTGTTTTTT | TRBV6-5 | - | TRBJ1-4 | few
CASSLGASSHQPQHF | TGTGCCAGCAGCCTGGGTGCATCCAGCCATCAGCCCCAGCATTTT | TRBV5-6 | - | TRBJ1-5 | many
CASDNTGELFF | TGTGCCAGCGATAACACCGGGGAGCTGTTTTTT | TRBV12-3/TRBV12-4 | - | TRBJ2-2 | few
CASSKTLTGSGANVLTF | TGTGCCAGCAGTAAAACCCTAACAGGCTCTGGGGCCAACGTCCTGACTTTC | TRBV7-2 | - | TRBJ2-6 | -
CTSSEDIRRVTQYF | TGTACCAGCAGCGAGGACATCCGAAGGGTTACGCAGTATTTT | TRBV6-5 | - | TRBJ2-3 | -
CASSFHHSGYEQYF | TGTGCCAGCAGTTTCCACCACTCTGGGTACGAGCAGTACTTC | TRBV28 | - | TRBJ2-7 | few
CASTETVSRDEQYF | TGTGCCAGCACCGAGACAGTTTCTAGGGACGAGCAGTACTTC | TRBV12-3/TRBV12-4 | - | TRBJ2-7 | -